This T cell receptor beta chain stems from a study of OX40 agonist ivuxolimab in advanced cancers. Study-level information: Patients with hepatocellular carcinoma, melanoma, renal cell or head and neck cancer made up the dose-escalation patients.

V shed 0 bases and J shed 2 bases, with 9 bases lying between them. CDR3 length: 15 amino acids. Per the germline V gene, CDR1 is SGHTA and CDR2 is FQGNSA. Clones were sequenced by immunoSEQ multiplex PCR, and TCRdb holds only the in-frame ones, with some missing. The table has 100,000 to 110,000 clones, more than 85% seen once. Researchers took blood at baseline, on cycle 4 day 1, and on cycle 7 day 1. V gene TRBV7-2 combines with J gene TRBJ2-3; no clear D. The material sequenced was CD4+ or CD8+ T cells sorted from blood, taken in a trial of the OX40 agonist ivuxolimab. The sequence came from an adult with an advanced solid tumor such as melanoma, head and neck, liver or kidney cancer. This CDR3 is CASSLAPGDTDTQYF. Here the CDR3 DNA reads TGTGCCAGCAGCTTAGCGCCCGGAGACACAGATACGCAGTATTTT.